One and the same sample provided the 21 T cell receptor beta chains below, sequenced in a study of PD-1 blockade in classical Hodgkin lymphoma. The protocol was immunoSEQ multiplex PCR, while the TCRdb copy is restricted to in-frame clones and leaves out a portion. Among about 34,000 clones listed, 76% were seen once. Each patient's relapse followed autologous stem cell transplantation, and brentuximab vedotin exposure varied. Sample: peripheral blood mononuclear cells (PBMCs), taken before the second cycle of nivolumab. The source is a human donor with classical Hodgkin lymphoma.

CDR3 protein: CASSYVGVRPYEAFF. Written as DNA, the CDR3 is TGTGCCAGCAGTTACGTGGGGGTCCGCCCCTATGAAGCTTTCTTT. V gene TRBV6-5 combines with J gene TRBJ1-1; TRBD1 might be the D (5 bases). V lost 2 bases to trimming and J lost 7 bases, with 17 bases between them. The CDR3 length is 15 residues. The V gene's germline CDR1 is MNHEY and CDR2 SVGAGI.

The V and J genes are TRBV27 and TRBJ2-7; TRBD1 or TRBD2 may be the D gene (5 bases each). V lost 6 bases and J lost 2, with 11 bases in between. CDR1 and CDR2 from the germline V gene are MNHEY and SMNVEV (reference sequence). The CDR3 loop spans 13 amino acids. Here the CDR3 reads CASSWDPTYEQYF. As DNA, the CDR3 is TGTGCCAGCAGCTGGGACCCTACCTACGAGCAGTACTTC.

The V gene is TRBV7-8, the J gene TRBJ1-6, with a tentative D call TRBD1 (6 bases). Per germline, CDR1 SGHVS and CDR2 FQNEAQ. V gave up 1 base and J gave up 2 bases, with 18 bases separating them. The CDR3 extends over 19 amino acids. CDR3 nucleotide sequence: TGTGCCAGCAGCTTAGGGGGGGGGCCGCCGCGGGCCTATAATTCACCCCTCCACTTT. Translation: CASSLGGGPPRAYNSPLHF.

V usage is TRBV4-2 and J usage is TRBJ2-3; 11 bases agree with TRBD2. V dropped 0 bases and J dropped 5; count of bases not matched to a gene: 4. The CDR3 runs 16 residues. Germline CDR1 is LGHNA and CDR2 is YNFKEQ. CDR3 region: CASSQEVGLAGDTQYF. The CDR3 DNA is TGTGCCAGCAGCCAAGAGGTAGGACTAGCGGGAGATACGCAGTATTTT.

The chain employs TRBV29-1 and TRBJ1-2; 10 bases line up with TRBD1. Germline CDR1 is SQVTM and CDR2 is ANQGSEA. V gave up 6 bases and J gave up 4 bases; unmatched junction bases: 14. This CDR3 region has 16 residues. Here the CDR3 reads CSVDRDRGAASYGYTF. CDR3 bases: TGCAGCGTGGACAGGGACAGGGGCGCGGCCAGCTATGGCTACACCTTC.

CDR3 residues: CASRGTGDLYGYTF. The DNA for the CDR3 is TGTGCCAGCAGGGGGACAGGGGACCTCTATGGCTACACCTTC. The J gene is TRBJ1-2, the V gene TRBV2; 10 bases fit TRBD1. Per germline, CDR1 SNHLY and CDR2 FYNNEI. J gave up 4 bases and V 6 bases, and 5 bases lay outside the gene matches. There are 14 residues in the CDR3. Drawing the rest from reference TRBV2 and TRBJ1-2, the complete variable domain is EPEVTQTPSHQVTQMGQEVILRCVPISNHLYFYWYRQILGQKVEFLVSFYNNEISEKSEIFDDQFSVERPDGSNFTLKIRSTKLEDSAMYFCASRGTGDLYGYTFGSGTRLTVV.

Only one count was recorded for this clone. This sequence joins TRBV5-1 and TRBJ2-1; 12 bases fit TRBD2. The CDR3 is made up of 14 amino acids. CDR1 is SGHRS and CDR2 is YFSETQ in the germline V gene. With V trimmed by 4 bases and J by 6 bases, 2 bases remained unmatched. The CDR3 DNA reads TGCGCCAGCAGCGAACTAGCGGGGGGCAATGAGCAGTTCTTC. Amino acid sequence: CASSELAGGNEQFF.

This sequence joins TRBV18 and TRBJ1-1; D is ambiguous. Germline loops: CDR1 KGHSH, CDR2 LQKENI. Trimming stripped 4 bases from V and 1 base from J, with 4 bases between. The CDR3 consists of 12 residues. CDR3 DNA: TGTGCCAGCTCACAGTCGAACACTGAAGCTTTCTTT. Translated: CASSQSNTEAFF.

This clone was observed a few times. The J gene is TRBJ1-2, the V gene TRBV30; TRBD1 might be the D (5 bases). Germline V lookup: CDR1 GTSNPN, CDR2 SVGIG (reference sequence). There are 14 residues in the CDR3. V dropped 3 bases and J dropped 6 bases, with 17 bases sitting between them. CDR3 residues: CAWRGEGWRDGYTF. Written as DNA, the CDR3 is TGTGCCTGGAGAGGGGAGGGATGGAGGGATGGCTACACCTTC.

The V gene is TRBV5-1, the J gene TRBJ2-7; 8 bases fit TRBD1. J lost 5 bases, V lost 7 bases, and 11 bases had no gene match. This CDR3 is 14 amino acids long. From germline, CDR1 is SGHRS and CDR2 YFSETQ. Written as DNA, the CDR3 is TGCGCCAGCCATAGGACAGGGTATTCGAACGAGCAGTACTTC. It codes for CASHRTGYSNEQYF.

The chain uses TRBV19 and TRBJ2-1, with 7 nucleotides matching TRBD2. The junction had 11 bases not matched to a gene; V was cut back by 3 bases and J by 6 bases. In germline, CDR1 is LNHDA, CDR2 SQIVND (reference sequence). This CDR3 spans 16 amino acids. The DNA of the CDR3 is TGTGCCAGTAGTATGGACCCCGGGGGGTTCAGCAATGAGCAGTTCTTC. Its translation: CASSMDPGGFSNEQFF.

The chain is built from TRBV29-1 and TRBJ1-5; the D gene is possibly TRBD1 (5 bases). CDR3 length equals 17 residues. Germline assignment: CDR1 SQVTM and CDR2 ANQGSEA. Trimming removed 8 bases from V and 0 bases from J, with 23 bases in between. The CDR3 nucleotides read TGCAGCCCTAGAAGAAGACAGAACGCTTATAGCAATCAGCCCCAGCATTTT. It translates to CSPRRRQNAYSNQPQHF. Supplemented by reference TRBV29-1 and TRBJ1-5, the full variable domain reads SAVISQKPSRDICQRGTSLTIQCQVDSQVTMMFWYRQQPGQSLTLIATANQGSEATYESGFVIDKFPISRPNLTFSTLTVSNMSPEDSSIYLCSPRRRQNAYSNQPQHFGDGTRLSIL.

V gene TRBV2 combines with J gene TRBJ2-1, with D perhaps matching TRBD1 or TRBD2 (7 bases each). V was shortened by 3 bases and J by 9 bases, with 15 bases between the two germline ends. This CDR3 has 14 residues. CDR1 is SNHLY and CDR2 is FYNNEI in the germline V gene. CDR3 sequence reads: CASSESGGGSEQFF. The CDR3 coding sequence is TGTGCCAGCAGTGAGTCAGGGGGGGGGAGTGAGCAGTTCTTC.

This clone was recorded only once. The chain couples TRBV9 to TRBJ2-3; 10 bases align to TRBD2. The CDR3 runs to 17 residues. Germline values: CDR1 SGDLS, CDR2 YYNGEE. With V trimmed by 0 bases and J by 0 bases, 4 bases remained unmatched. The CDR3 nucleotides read TGTGCCAGCAGCGTAGATCCGGGACTAGCGAGCACAGATACGCAGTATTTT. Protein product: CASSVDPGLASTDTQYF.

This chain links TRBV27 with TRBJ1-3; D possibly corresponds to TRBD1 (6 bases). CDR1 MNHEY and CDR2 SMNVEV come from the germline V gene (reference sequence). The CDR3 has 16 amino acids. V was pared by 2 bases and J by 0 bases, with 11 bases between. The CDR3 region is CASSLSGGSSGNTIYF. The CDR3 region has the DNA TGTGCCAGCAGTTTAAGCGGGGGCAGCTCTGGAAACACCATATATTTT.

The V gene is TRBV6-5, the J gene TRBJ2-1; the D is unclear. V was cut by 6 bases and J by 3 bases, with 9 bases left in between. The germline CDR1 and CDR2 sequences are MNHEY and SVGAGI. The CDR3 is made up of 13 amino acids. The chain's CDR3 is CASSSTRYNEQFF. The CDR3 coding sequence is TGTGCCAGCAGCTCGACCCGCTACAATGAGCAGTTCTTC.

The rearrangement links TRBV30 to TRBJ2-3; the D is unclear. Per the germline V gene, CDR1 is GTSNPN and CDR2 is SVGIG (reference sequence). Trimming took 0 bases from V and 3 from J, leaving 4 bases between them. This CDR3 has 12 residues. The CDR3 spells CAWSVLTDTQYF. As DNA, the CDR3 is TGTGCCTGGAGTGTACTGACAGATACGCAGTATTTT.

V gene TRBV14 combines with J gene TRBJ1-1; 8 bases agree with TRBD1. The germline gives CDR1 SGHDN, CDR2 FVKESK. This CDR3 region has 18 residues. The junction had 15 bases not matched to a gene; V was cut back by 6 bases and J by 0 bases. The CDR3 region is CASRRAGGAGGMNTEAFF. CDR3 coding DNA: TGTGCCAGCAGGCGTGCAGGGGGCGCGGGCGGTATGAACACTGAAGCTTTCTTT.

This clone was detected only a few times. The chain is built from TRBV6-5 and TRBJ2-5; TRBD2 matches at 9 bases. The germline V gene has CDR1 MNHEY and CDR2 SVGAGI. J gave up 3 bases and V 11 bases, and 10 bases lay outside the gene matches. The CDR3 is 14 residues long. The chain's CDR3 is CAAGRLAGEETQYF. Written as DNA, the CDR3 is TGTGCCGCCGGGCGATTAGCGGGGGAAGAGACCCAGTACTTC.

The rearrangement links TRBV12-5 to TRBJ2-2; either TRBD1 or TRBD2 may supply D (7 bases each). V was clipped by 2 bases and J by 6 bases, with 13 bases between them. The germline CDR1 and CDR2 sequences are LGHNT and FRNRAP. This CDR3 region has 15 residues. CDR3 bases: TGTGCTAGTGGTTTGCCCCAGGGGGGGGCCGGGGAGCTGTTTTTT. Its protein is CASGLPQGGAGELFF.

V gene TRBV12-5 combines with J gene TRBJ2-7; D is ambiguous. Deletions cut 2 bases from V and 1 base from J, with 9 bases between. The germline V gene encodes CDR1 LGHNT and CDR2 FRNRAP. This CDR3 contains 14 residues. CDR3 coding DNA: TGTGCTAGTGGTTTGCTTCCAACATCCTACGAGCAGTACTTC. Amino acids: CASGLLPTSYEQYF.